This T cell receptor beta chain appears in the sequencing data of a study of response to subunit inactivated influenza vaccine. Findings and limits, study-wide: There was a suggestion from the authors that each seasonal influenza vaccination recruits few new T cells.

MiXCR, applied by TCRdb to the RT-PCR reads, yields one record per CDR3 protein. The repertoire holds a few hundred thousand distinct CDR3 sequences, with about 14% as singletons. V lost 4 bases, J lost 4 bases, and 12 bases stayed unmatched. CDR1 SGDLS and CDR2 YYNGEE come from the germline V gene. The CDR3 covers 16 residues. In its sample, this clonotype was seen a few times. Its cognate antigen is unknown. J is TRBJ2-3 and V is TRBV9; 7 bases map to TRBD2. The starting material was PBMCs from blood, obtained 12 days after vaccination. The receptor was isolated from a man between 50 and 59 years old who received an inactivated influenza vaccine. In DNA form, the CDR3 reads TGTGCCAGCAGCACATATGGGGGGGAGTTCGCAGATACGCAGTATTTT. Amino acid sequence: CASSTYGGEFADTQYF.